This entry lists 8 T cell receptor beta chains sequenced from one sample in a study of T cell responses to AZD1222 COVID-19 vaccine. Using immunoSEQ multiplex PCR, the repertoire was profiled, and TCRdb retains in-frame clones only, with some absent. The sample holds fewer than 200,000 clones; approximately 90% are singletons and the top ten take under 6.5%. The sequencing used peripheral blood, collected on day 0 of AZD1222 vaccination. The receptors originated from an adult in good health.

This clone came up a few times. The chain recombines TRBV7-2 with TRBJ1-3; D uncertain. Germline lookup yields CDR1 SGHTA and CDR2 FQGNSA. The germline V and J ends were trimmed by 6 bases and 0 bases, with 12 bases remaining between them. The CDR3 loop spans 15 amino acids. In DNA form, the CDR3 reads TGTGCCAGCAGTGCGAACTCAGGCTCTGGAAACACCATATATTTT. Amino acid sequence: CASSANSGSGNTIYF. The whole variable domain, filled in from reference TRBV7-2 and TRBJ1-3, reads GAGVSQSPSNKVTEKGKDVELRCDPISGHTALYWYRQSLGQGLEFLIYFQGNSAPDKSGLPSDRFSAERTGGSVSTLTIQRTQQEDSAVYLCASSANSGSGNTIYFGEGSWLTVV.

V gene TRBV30 combines with J gene TRBJ2-7; TRBD1 agrees at 9 bases. This CDR3 spans 14 amino acids. The germline V gene encodes CDR1 GTSNPN and CDR2 SVGIG (reference sequence). V dropped 2 bases and J dropped 3; count of bases not matched to a gene: 5. CDR3 loop: CAWSSGTGHYEQYF. The CDR3 nucleotides are TGTGCCTGGAGTTCCGGGACAGGGCACTACGAGCAGTACTTC.

The V and J genes are TRBV18 and TRBJ2-2, with D possibly matching TRBD2 (5 bases). The CDR3 runs to 15 residues. V lost 3 bases and J lost 7, with 15 bases in between. In germline, CDR1 is KGHSH, CDR2 LQKENI. CDR3 bases: TGTGCCAGCTCACCTTCGGGGAATGGTGGCGGGGAGCTGTTTTTT. Protein: CASSPSGNGGGELFF. The full variable domain, with the rest looked up from reference TRBV18 and TRBJ2-2, is NAGVMQNPRHLVRRRGQEARLRCSPMKGHSHVYWYRQLPEEGLKFMVYLQKENIIDESGMPKERFSAEFPKEGPSILRIQQVVRGDSAAYFCASSPSGNGGGELFFGEGSRLTVL.

This clone occurred once. J is TRBJ2-2 and V is TRBV6-2 or TRBV6-3, with 8 bases that match TRBD2. The CDR3 runs 17 residues. Trimming removed 2 bases from V and 1 base from J; junction bases left unmatched: 6. Germline CDR1 reads MNHEY; CDR2 reads SVGEGT. The CDR3 DNA sequence: TGTGCCAGCAGTTACCTTGTGACTAGCGTGAACACCGGGGAGCTGTTTTTT. It yields the protein CASSYLVTSVNTGELFF.

This chain links TRBV7-6 with TRBJ1-3, with D uncertain. In germline, CDR1 is SGHVS, CDR2 FNYEAQ. V was cut by 4 bases and J by 1 base, with 11 bases left in between. This CDR3 contains 15 residues. CDR3 loop: CASSSPLDSGNTIYF. DNA of the CDR3: TGTGCCAGCAGCTCACCGCTAGATTCTGGAAACACCATATATTTT.

V gene TRBV6-6 combines with J gene TRBJ1-5; D might be TRBD1 (6 bases). This CDR3 has 14 residues. Germline V gene data show CDR1 as MNHNY and CDR2 as SVGAGI (reference sequence). With 6 bases removed from V and 0 bases from J, the gap between germline ends came to 9 bases. CDR3 amino acids: CASSQGYSNQPQHF. CDR3 nucleotides: TGTGCCAGCAGCCAGGGGTATAGCAATCAGCCCCAGCATTTT.

This sequence joins TRBV5-1 and TRBJ2-7; D may be TRBD1 (5 bases). V lost 3 bases and J 6 bases, leaving 10 bases between the germline ends. Germline values: CDR1 SGHRS, CDR2 YFSETQ. This CDR3 is 12 amino acids long. CDR3 region: CASSSTGGEQYF. The CDR3 nucleotides read TGCGCCAGCAGCTCCACAGGCGGCGAGCAGTACTTC.

The V call is TRBV9, the J call TRBJ2-5; D remains ambiguous. V shed 4 bases and J shed 4 bases, with 11 bases lying between them. The CDR3 is made up of 13 amino acids. CDR1 and CDR2 from the germline V gene are SGDLS and YYNGEE. The CDR3 sequence: CASSTLVGETQYF. In DNA, the CDR3 is TGTGCCAGCAGCACCCTTGTCGGAGAGACCCAGTACTTC.